This paragraph covers one T cell receptor (beta chain) sequence. Its cognate antigen is unknown. The germline CDR1 and CDR2 sequences are PRHDT and FYEKMQ (reference sequence). The CDR3 is made up of 16 amino acids. V was clipped by 5 bases and J by 0 bases; unmatched bases: 8. Time point indicated: week 11, during vaccination. Every vaccine dose comprised 300 ug of mutant IDH1 20-mer peptide plus topical imiquimod. Donors had new WHO grade 3 or 4 IDH1-mutant, ATRX-lost astrocytomas. This entry is derived from a study of a mutant IDH1 vaccine in newly diagnosed glioma. Study information: Patients had received radiotherapy, temozolomide, or both previously, most receiving both.

Overall study results and limits: Researchers report vaccine-induced immune responses in 80% to 95% of patients.

Using immunoSEQ multiplex PCR, the repertoire was profiled, and TCRdb retains in-frame clones only, with some absent. The repertoire includes 110,000 or so clones, under 90% of them detected once, and roughly 0.62% sits in the top ten. The chain combines TRBV13 with TRBJ1-2, with TRBD1 identical over 8 bases. The clonotype comes from a woman in her 50s with glioma. The specimen was PBMCs, collected from a glioma patient whose treatment included an IDH1 peptide vaccine. The DNA of the CDR3 is TGTGCCAGCAGCCTCTGGGGACAGGTCTCTAACTATGGCTACACCTTC. It codes for CASSLWGQVSNYGYTF.